A selection of T cell receptor beta chains follows, all from one sample in a study of PD-1 blockade in classical Hodgkin lymphoma. This table comes from immunoSEQ multiplex PCR, and its TCRdb copy is limited to in-frame clones, with some not included. The profile shows roughly 4,700 clones, around 60% of them singletons. The sequences come from peripheral blood mononuclear cells (PBMCs), collected before the second cycle of nivolumab. The receptor set was obtained from a human donor with classical Hodgkin lymphoma. Both conserved end residues are trimmed from each CDR3.

V gene: TRBV5-1; J gene: TRBJ2-7; CDR3 protein: ASSLGPLEAGGYEQY
V gene: TRBV10-1; J gene: TRBJ2-5; CDR3 protein: ASSDRDRGSVETQY
V gene: TRBV28; J gene: TRBJ1-3; CDR3 protein: ASSQGFSGNTIY
V gene: TRBV4-3; J gene: TRBJ1-2; CDR3 protein: ASSQGTGSNYGYT
V gene: TRBV6-7; J gene: TRBJ2-1; CDR3 protein: ASSTLAGGANEQF
V gene: TRBV30; J gene: TRBJ1-6; CDR3 protein: AWSAGTDNSPLH
V gene: TRBV7-9; J gene: TRBJ2-1; CDR3 protein: ASSSMTRGREQF
V gene: TRBV11-3; J gene: TRBJ1-1; CDR3 protein: ASSLDSANTEAF
V gene: TRBV28; J gene: TRBJ2-1; CDR3 protein: ASRVPPYEQF
V gene: TRBV30; J gene: TRBJ1-4; CDR3 protein: AWRGGSNEKLF
V gene: TRBV10-1; J gene: TRBJ2-7; CDR3 protein: ASSEWASGGYEQY
V gene: TRBV7-2; J gene: TRBJ1-5; CDR3 protein: ASSDYDSNQPQH
V gene: TRBV11-2; J gene: TRBJ1-2; CDR3 protein: ASSLVGTGFGYT
V gene: TRBV6-5; J gene: TRBJ1-1; CDR3 protein: ASSYGSGLNTEAF
V gene: TRBV7-6; J gene: TRBJ1-2; CDR3 protein: ASSPGQGVTVDANYGYT
V gene: TRBV7-3; J gene: TRBJ2-3; CDR3 protein: ASSLTPNPGSDTQY
V gene: TRBV19; J gene: TRBJ1-5; CDR3 protein: ASSTPGPGNNQPQH
V gene: TRBV5-5; J gene: TRBJ1-1; CDR3 protein: ASSLATGTEAF